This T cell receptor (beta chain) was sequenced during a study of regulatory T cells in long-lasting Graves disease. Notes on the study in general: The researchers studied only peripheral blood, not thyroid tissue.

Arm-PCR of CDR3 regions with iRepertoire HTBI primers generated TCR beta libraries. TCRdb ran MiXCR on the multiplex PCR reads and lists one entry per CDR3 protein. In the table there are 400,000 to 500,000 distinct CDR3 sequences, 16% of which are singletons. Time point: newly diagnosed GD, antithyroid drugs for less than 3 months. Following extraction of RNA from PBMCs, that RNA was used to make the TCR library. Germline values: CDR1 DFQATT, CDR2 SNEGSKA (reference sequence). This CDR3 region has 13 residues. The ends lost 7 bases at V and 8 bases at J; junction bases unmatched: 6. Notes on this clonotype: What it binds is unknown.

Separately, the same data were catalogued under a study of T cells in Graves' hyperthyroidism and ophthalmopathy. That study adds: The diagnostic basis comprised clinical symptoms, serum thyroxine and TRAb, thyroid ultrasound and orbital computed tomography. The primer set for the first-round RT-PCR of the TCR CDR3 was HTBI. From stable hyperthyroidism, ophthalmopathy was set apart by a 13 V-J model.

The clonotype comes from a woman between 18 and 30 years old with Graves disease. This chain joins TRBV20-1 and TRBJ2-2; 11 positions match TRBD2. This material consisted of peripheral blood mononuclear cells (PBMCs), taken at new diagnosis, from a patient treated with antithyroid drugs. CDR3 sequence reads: CSVTSGSLGELFF. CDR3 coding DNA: TGCAGTGTTACTAGCGGGAGTCTGGGGGAGCTGTTTTTT.